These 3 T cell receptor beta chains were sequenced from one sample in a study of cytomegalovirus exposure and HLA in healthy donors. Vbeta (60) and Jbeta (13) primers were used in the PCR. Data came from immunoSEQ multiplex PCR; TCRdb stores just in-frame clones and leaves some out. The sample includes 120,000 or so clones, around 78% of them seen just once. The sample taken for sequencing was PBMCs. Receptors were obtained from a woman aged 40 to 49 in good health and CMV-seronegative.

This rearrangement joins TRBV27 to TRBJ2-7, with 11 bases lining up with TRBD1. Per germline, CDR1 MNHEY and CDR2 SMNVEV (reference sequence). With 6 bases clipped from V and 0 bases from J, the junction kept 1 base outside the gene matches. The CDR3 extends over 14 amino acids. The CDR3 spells CASRDRGPSYEQYF. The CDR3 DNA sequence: TGTGCCAGCAGGGACAGGGGGCCCTCCTACGAGCAGTACTTC.

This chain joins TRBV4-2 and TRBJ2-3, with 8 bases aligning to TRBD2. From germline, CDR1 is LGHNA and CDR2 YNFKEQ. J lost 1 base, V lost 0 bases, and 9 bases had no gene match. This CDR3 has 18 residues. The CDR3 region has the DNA TGTGCCAGCAGCCAAGATCGCCCGGGAGGGACCCGCACAGATACGCAGTATTTT. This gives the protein CASSQDRPGGTRTDTQYF.

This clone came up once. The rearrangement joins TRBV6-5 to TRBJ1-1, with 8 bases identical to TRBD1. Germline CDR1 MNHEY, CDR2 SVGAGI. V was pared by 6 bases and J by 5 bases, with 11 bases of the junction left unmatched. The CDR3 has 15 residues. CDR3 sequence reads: CASRPSDRERTEAFF. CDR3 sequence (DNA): TGTGCCAGCAGACCTTCGGACAGGGAACGGACTGAAGCTTTCTTT.